These 8 T cell receptor beta chains were all obtained from the same sample, sequenced in a study of cytomegalovirus exposure and HLA in healthy donors. This PCR relied on a set of 60 Vbeta primers and 13 Jbeta primers. Clones were read by immunoSEQ multiplex PCR, and TCRdb kept only the in-frame ones, dropping some. The sample lists around 190,000 clones; around 80% were seen once. Sequenced: PBMCs. The source of these receptors is a man between 40 and 49 years old in good health and CMV-seronegative.

This chain uses TRBV19 with TRBJ2-7, with D perhaps TRBD1 (6 bases). Trimming took 5 bases from V and 4 from J, leaving 15 bases between them. The germline V gene has CDR1 LNHDA and CDR2 SQIVND (reference sequence). The CDR3 consists of 14 residues. CDR3 loop: CASSPGQHLYEQYF. CDR3 nucleotides: TGTGCCAGTAGTCCCGGACAGCACCTATACGAGCAGTACTTC.

The V gene is TRBV29-1, the J gene TRBJ2-1, with TRBD1 as a possible D gene (6 bases). The CDR3 spans 14 residues. Between the trimmed V and J ends, which lost 7 bases and 2 bases, there was a span of 15 bases. In germline, CDR1 is SQVTM, CDR2 ANQGSEA. The DNA of the CDR3 is TGCAGCGACCTGACAGGCGACACCTACAATGAGCAGTTCTTC. It codes for CSDLTGDTYNEQFF.

The chain's CDR3 is CASRGQNNQPQHF. The CDR3 nucleotides are TGTGCCAGCAGGGGACAGAACAATCAGCCCCAGCATTTT. The chain couples TRBV2 to TRBJ1-5; TRBD1 matches 7 bases. Losses at the gene ends were 6 bases for V and 3 bases for J; bases not matched to a gene: 2. The CDR3 is made up of 13 amino acids. Germline CDR1 reads SNHLY; CDR2 reads FYNNEI.

This clone was seen a few times. V gene TRBV19 combines with J gene TRBJ2-3; 8 bases map to TRBD2. The germline gives CDR1 LNHDA, CDR2 SQIVND (reference sequence). V was clipped by 5 bases and J by 3 bases; unmatched bases: 7. The CDR3 runs to 15 residues. In nucleotides, the CDR3 is TGTGCCAGTAGTCCGGGGGGGGGCAGGACAGATACGCAGTATTTT. Translation gives CASSPGGGRTDTQYF. The full variable domain, completed using reference TRBV19 and TRBJ2-3, is DGGITQSPKYLFRKEGQNVTLSCEQNLNHDAMYWYRQDPGQGLRLIYYSQIVNDFQKGDIAEGYSVSREKKESFPLTVTSAQKNPTAFYLCASSPGGGRTDTQYFGPGTRLTVL.

The genes are TRBV5-1 and TRBJ2-1; D gene unclear. Germline CDR1 is SGHRS and CDR2 is YFSETQ. The CDR3 loop spans 13 amino acids. V gave up 0 bases and J gave up 6 bases, with 7 bases separating them. CDR3 in DNA: TGCGCCAGCAGCTTGGATGGCCTCAATGAGCAGTTCTTC. Translated: CASSLDGLNEQFF. Using reference TRBV5-1 and TRBJ2-1 for the parts outside the CDR3, the full variable domain is KAGVTQTPRYLIKTRGQQVTLSCSPISGHRSVSWYQQTPGQGLQFLFEYFSETQRNKGNFPGRFSGRQFSNSRSEMNVSTLELGDSALYLCASSLDGLNEQFFGPGTRLTVL.

This clone is medium-sized by share. The gene calls are TRBV30 and TRBJ1-1; 8 nucleotides match TRBD1. The CDR3 sequence is 11 residues long. With 4 bases clipped from V and 11 bases from J, the junction kept 6 bases outside the gene matches. Germline-derived CDR1 and CDR2 are GTSNPN and SVGIG (reference sequence). CDR3: CAWTADRVAFF. The CDR3, as DNA: TGTGCCTGGACCGCGGACAGGGTGGCTTTCTTT. Using reference TRBV30 and TRBJ1-1 for the parts outside the CDR3, the full variable domain is SQTIHQWPATLVQPVGSPLSLECTVEGTSNPNLYWYRQAAGRGLQLLFYSVGIGQISSEVPQNLSASRPQDRQFILSSKKLLLSDSGFYLCAWTADRVAFFGQGTRLTVV.

Remarks on this clone: In the same sample, other DNA sequences code for this CDR3. The rearrangement joins TRBV7-9 to TRBJ1-1; TRBD1 might be the D (6 bases). Trimming left V 3 bases short and J 5 bases short, with 10 bases between. The germline V gene has CDR1 SEHNR and CDR2 FQNEAQ (reference sequence). The length of the CDR3 is 13 residues. The CDR3 coding sequence is TGTGCCAGCAGCTTGGGGGGGCAGACTGAAGCTTTCTTT. Translating it yields CASSLGGQTEAFF. The complete variable domain, with remaining parts taken from reference TRBV7-9 and TRBJ1-1, reads DTGVSQNPRHKITKRGQNVTFRCDPISEHNRLYWYRQTLGQGPEFLTYFQNEAQLEKSRLLSDRFSAERPKGSFSTLEIQRTEQGDSAMYLCASSLGGQTEAFFGQGTRLTVV.

This sequence joins TRBV30 and TRBJ1-2, with a possible D match to TRBD1 (5 bases). Per germline, CDR1 GTSNPN and CDR2 SVGIG (reference sequence). CDR3 length equals 14 residues. The ends were cut back, 5 bases at V and 1 base at J, with 14 bases in the middle. The CDR3 DNA follows: TGTGCCTGGTCCAGGACACGGAGTAACTATGGCTACACCTTC. Protein: CAWSRTRSNYGYTF.